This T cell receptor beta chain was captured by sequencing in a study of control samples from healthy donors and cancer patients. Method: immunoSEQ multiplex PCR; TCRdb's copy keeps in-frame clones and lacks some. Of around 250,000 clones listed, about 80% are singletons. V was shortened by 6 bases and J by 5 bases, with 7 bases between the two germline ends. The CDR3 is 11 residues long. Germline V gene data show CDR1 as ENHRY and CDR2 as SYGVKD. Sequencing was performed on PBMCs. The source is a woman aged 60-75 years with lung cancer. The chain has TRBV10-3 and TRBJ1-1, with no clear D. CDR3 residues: CAISTATEAFF. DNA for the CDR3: TGTGCCATCAGCACGGCGACTGAAGCTTTCTTT.